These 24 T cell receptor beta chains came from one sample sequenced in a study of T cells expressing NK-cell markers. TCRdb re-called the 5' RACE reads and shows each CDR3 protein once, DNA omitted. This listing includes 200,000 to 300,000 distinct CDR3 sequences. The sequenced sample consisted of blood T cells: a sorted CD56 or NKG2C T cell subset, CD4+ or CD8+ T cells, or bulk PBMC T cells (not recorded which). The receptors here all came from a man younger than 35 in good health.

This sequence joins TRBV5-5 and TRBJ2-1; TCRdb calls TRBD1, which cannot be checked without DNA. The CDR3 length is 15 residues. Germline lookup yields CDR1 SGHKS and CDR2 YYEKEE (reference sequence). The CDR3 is CASTIGQVSPPEQFF.

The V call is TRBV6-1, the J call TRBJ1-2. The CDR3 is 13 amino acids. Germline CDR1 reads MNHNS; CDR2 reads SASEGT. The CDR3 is CASSESGFYGYTF.

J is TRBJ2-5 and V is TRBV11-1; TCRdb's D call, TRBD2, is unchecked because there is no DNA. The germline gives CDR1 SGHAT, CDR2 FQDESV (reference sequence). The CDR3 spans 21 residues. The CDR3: CASSPHPPGTSGSPLQETQYF.

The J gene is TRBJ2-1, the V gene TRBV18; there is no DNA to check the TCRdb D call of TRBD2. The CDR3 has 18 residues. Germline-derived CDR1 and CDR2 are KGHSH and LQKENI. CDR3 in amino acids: CASSPVWSGTSGIDEQFF.

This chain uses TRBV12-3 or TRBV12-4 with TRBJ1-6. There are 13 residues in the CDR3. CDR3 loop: CASQRTYNSPLHF.

CDR3 sequence: CSVMALTRNTEAFF. The rearrangement joins TRBV29-1 to TRBJ1-1. CDR3 length: 14 amino acids. CDR1 and CDR2 from the germline V gene are SQVTM and ANQGSEA.

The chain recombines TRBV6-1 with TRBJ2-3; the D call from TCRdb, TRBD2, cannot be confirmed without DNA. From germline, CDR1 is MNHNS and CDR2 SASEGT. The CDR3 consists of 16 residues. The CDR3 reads CASRELAGFSTDTQYF.

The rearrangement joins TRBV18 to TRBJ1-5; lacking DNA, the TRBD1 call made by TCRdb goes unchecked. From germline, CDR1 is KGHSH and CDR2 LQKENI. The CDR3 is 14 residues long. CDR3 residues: CASSPLGQGASQHF.

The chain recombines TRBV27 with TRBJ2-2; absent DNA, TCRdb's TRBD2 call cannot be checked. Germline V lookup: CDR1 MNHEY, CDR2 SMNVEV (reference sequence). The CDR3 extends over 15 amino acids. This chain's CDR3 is CASKGLAAYTGELFF.

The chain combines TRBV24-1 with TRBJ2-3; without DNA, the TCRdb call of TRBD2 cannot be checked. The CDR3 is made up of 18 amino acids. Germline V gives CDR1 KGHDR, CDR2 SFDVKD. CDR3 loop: CATSGHSGSGGRTDTQYF.

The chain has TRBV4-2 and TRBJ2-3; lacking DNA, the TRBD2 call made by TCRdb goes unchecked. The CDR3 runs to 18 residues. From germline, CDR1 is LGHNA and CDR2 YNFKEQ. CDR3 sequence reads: CASSQDFLGRASTDTQYF.

The CDR3 spells CASSLIGSDGRNIQYF. J is TRBJ2-4 and V is TRBV5-1. The CDR3 contains 16 residues. In germline, CDR1 is SGHRS, CDR2 YFSETQ.

The CDR3 loop reads CASIRNVGANVLTF. The V call is TRBV7-2, the J call TRBJ2-6. Germline V gene data show CDR1 as SGHTA and CDR2 as FQGNSA. The CDR3 is 14 amino acids.

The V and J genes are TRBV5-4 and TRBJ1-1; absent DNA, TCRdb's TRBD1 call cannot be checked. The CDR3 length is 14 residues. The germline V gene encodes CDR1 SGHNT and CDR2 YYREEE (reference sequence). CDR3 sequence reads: CASSFGGAQTEAFF.

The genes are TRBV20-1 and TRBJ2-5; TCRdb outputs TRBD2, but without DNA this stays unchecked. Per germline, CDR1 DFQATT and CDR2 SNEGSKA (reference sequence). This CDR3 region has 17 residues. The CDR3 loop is CSARILAGGPRGETQYF.

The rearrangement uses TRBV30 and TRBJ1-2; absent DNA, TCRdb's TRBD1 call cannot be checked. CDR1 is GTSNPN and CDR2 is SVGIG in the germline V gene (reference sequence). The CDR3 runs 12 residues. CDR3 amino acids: CACPGTRGGYTF.

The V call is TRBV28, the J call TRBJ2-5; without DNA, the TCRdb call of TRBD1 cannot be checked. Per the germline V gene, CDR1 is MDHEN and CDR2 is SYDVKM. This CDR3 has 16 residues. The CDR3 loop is CASSLRDGTRVETQYF.

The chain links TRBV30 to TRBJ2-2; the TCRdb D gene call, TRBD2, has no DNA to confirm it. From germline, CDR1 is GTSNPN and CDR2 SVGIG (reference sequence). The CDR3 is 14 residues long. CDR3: CAVGLARSHGELFF.

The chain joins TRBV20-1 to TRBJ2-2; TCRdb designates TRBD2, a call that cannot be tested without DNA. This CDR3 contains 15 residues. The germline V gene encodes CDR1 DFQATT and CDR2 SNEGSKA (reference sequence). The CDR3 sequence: CSARDPAGTTGELFF.

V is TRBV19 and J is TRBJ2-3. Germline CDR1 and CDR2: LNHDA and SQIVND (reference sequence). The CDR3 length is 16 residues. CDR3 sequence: CASNIVSGLTTDTQYF.

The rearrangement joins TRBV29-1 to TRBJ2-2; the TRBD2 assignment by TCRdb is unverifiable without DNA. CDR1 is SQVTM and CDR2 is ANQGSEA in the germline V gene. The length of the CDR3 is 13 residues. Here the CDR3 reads CSVGGRLTGELFF.

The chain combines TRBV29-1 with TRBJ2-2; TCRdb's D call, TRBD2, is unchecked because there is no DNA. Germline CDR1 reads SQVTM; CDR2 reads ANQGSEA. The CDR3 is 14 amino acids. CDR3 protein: CSVLAGVRTGELFF.

The CDR3 spells CASSLVGGVSEQFF. V usage is TRBV13 and J usage is TRBJ2-1; TCRdb's assignment of TRBD2 cannot be checked, as there is no DNA. The CDR3 covers 14 residues. The germline V gene has CDR1 PRHDT and CDR2 FYEKMQ (reference sequence).

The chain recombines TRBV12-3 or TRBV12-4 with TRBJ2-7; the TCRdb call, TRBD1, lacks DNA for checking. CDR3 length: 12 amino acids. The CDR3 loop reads CASGTLSYEQYF.